This T cell receptor beta chain stems from a study of T cell repertoires in cytomegalovirus infection (dated by TCRdb to about 2019). About the investigation overall: Donor HLA type was relevant to the analysis, as public TCR beta signatures indicated carriage of CMV infection together with the matching HLA type. What the research found in general, with its limitations: The ex vivo response was dominated by HLA-C-restricted CMV-specific TCR beta clonotypes, which also provided the single most frequent clonotype in two of eight donors. In both this cohort and an independent roughly 400-donor cohort, the cumulative frequency of public TCR beta family members distinguished carriers of CMV infection plus the relevant HLA type.

This clonotype was observed at least ten times. The target of this receptor is not known. Base qualities were left out, and no much larger clone turns up one base away. TCRdb records Illumina HiSeq 1500 as the sequencer. The public sequencing data were trimmed at Q25 with fastp and processed into clonotypes with MiXCR by TCRdb, which kept only in-frame beta chains. Each entry merges the rows of one CDR3 protein and shows their most common DNA and genes. This sample holds about 490,000 distinct CDR3 sequences; about 17% were observed only once. Roughly a quarter of the sample is in the top ten clones. The germline V gene supplies CDR1 SGHVS and CDR2 FQNEAQ. CDR3 length: 16 amino acids, cysteine to phenylalanine. The only DNA kept is the CDR3, 48 bases in frame from the first base. A distance of 14 bases separates the germline ends of V and J, which lose 1 base and 4 bases respectively.

Sequences were obtained from CD8+ T cells from PBMCs. Rearrangement joined TRBV7-8 to TRBJ1-5; no D gene is confidently identified. The clonotype was recovered from a human donor in good health (CMV status not recorded). Some clones in this sample may be carry-over from other donors' samples. The CDR3 protein sequence reads: CASSLGTLGINQPQHF. The sequence in DNA is TGTGCCAGCAGCTTAGGTACACTCGGGATTAATCAGCCCCAGCATTTT. With the portions outside the CDR3 filled from the reference TRBV7-8 and TRBJ1-5 genes, the complete variable region becomes GAGVSQSPRYKVAKRGQDVALRCDPISGHVSLFWYQQALGQGPEFLTYFQNEAQLDKSGLPSDRFFAERPEGSVSTLKIQRTQQEDSAVYLCASSLGTLGINQPQHFGDGTRLSIL.